This TCR beta chain was recorded in a study of blood T cell repertoires in COVID-19. The method was immunoSEQ multiplex PCR; TCRdb's version includes in-frame clones alone and lacks a portion of them. The sample has roughly 250,000 clones, just over 90% seen once. Input material: PBMCs or T cells enriched from blood (not recorded which). This sequence originates from a woman between 35 and 50 years old with acute COVID-19.

CDR3 DNA: TGTGCCAGCAGCTTCGTGATAGACTATGGCTACACCTTC. As protein: CASSFVIDYGYTF. V is TRBV7-2 and J is TRBJ1-2; D is undetermined. This CDR3 region has 13 residues. V lost 3 bases, J lost 3 bases, and 8 bases lay in between. Germline assignment: CDR1 SGHTA and CDR2 FQGNSA.